The 24 T cell receptor beta chains below all came from one sample that was sequenced in a study of T cells after yellow fever vaccination. TCRdb redid the calling of the 5' RACE reads with MiXCR, one entry per CDR3 protein. The data contain some 670,000 distinct CDR3 sequences, around an eighth of them singletons. The specimen was PBMCs, collected on the day of the yellow fever booster vaccination. The origin of the receptors is a man aged 25-40 years who received the YFV17D yellow fever vaccine.

The table lists this clonotype with a few counts. The gene calls are TRBV20-1 and TRBJ1-6, with D perhaps TRBD1 (5 bases). CDR3 length: 15 residues. V was trimmed by 5 bases and J by 0 bases, leaving 11 bases between them. The germline CDR1 and CDR2 sequences are DFQATT and SNEGSKA (reference sequence). CDR3 bases: TGCAGTGCTTGGGGGGACGGCTCCTATAATTCACCCCTCCACTTT. The encoded protein is CSAWGDGSYNSPLHF.

J is TRBJ2-1 and V is TRBV12-3 or TRBV12-4; D is possibly TRBD1 (6 bases). V lost 4 bases to trimming and J lost 9 bases, with 22 bases between them. The CDR3 is 16 residues long. The CDR3: CASSSRSRGSEAEQFF. The CDR3 DNA sequence: TGTGCCAGCAGTTCCCGTAGTAGGGGGAGTGAAGCTGAGCAGTTCTTC.

This chain uses TRBV12-3 or TRBV12-4 with TRBJ1-1, with 10 bases lining up with TRBD1. The CDR3 has 17 residues. Germline trimming cut 7 bases from V and 2 bases from J; bases unmatched to any gene: 13. CDR3 sequence reads: CASTAGTGESYNTEAFF. The CDR3 DNA follows: TGTGCCAGCACAGCCGGGACAGGGGAATCCTATAACACTGAAGCTTTCTTT.

This sequence joins TRBV28 and TRBJ2-7, with D tentatively TRBD2 (5 bases). V lost 6 bases to trimming and J lost 3 bases, with 15 bases between them. This CDR3 is 14 amino acids long. The V gene's germline CDR1 is MDHEN and CDR2 SYDVKM. DNA for the CDR3: TGTGCCAGCAGCAACCCCCACGGGGACTACGAGCAGTACTTC. Translated: CASSNPHGDYEQYF.

This clonotype was seen just once. A read error may explain this, as a much larger clone is one base away. The chain joins TRBV18 to TRBJ1-5; D is possibly TRBD1 (6 bases). Per the germline V gene, CDR1 is KGHSH and CDR2 is LQKENI. There are 15 residues in the CDR3. V lost 4 bases to trimming and J lost 6 bases, with 16 bases between them. The CDR3 region is CASSLTGAGSQPQHF. The CDR3 DNA is TGTGCCAGCTCACTAACGGGGGCCGGCAGTCAGCCCCAGCATTTT. Together with reference TRBV18 and TRBJ1-5, the CDR3 gives the full variable domain: NAGVMQNPRHLVRRRGQEARLRCSPMKGHSHVYWYRQLPEEGLKFMVYLQKENIIDESGMPKERFSAEFPKEGPSILRIQQVVRGDSAAYFCASSLTGAGSQPQHFGDGTRLSIL.

The sample holds many counts of this clonotype. The rearrangement joins TRBV5-1 to TRBJ2-1; 12 bases match TRBD2. The CDR3 spans 15 residues. Trimming at V came to 4 bases and at J to 9 bases, leaving 8 bases not matched to a gene. Germline V lookup: CDR1 SGHRS, CDR2 YFSETQ. The CDR3 DNA reads as TGCGCCAGCAGCAACAGACTAGCGGGAGACCCTGAGCAGTTCTTC. The encoded protein is CASSNRLAGDPEQFF. Based on the CDR3 plus reference TRBV5-1 and TRBJ2-1, the full variable domain is KAGVTQTPRYLIKTRGQQVTLSCSPISGHRSVSWYQQTPGQGLQFLFEYFSETQRNKGNFPGRFSGRQFSNSRSEMNVSTLELGDSALYLCASSNRLAGDPEQFFGPGTRLTVL.

J is TRBJ2-1 and V is TRBV7-6; TRBD2 is a possible D gene (5 bases). Germline loops: CDR1 SGHVS, CDR2 FNYEAQ. Trimming stripped 5 bases from V and 8 bases from J, with 13 bases between. The CDR3 consists of 13 residues. CDR3: CASSQTRFYEQFF. CDR3 nucleotide sequence: TGTGCCAGCAGCCAAACTAGATTCTATGAGCAGTTCTTC.

This clonotype was observed a handful of times. The V gene is TRBV7-3, the J gene TRBJ2-2, with D possibly matching TRBD2 (5 bases). V was trimmed by 2 bases and J by 4 bases, leaving 14 bases between them. Germline CDR1 SGHTA, CDR2 FQGTGA. This CDR3 is built from 16 residues. CDR3 bases: TGTGCCAGCAGCTTAGTGTGGGGAGTCGGCACCGGGGAGCTGTTTTTT. Translating gives CASSLVWGVGTGELFF.

The chain couples TRBV20-1 to TRBJ2-7, with D perhaps TRBD2 (5 bases). Germline V gene data show CDR1 as DFQATT and CDR2 as SNEGSKA (reference sequence). The CDR3 is 12 amino acids. Trimming stripped 5 bases from V and 3 bases from J, with 11 bases between. The CDR3, as DNA: TGCAGTGCTCGCCGGGATAACTACGAGCAGTACTTC. The encoded protein is CSARRDNYEQYF.

CDR3: CASSTGVSDTGELFF. CDR3 DNA: TGTGCCAGTAGTACAGGGGTTTCAGACACCGGGGAGCTGTTTTTT. J is TRBJ2-2 and V is TRBV19; tentative D call: TRBD1 (6 bases). V lost 4 bases to trimming and J lost 3 bases, with 12 bases between them. The CDR3 spans 15 residues. Germline CDR1 LNHDA, CDR2 SQIVND (reference sequence). Full variable domain (missing parts from reference TRBV19 and TRBJ2-2): DGGITQSPKYLFRKEGQNVTLSCEQNLNHDAMYWYRQDPGQGLRLIYYSQIVNDFQKGDIAEGYSVSREKKESFPLTVTSAQKNPTAFYLCASSTGVSDTGELFFGEGSRLTVL.

The table lists this clonotype with a few counts. The genes are TRBV2 and TRBJ1-5; 8 bases line up with TRBD1. The V and J ends lost 10 bases and 7 bases, in that order; junction bases with no gene match: 9. This CDR3 has 13 amino acids. Germline CDR1 SNHLY, CDR2 FYNNEI. This chain's CDR3 is CATETGGGQPQHF. The DNA of the CDR3 is TGTGCCACCGAAACAGGGGGAGGCCAGCCCCAGCATTTT.

This clonotype was counted a few times. This chain links TRBV4-1 with TRBJ2-3; D is possibly TRBD2 (6 bases). The CDR3 consists of 15 residues. Germline values: CDR1 MGHRA, CDR2 YSYEKL. V was cut by 1 base and J by 2 bases, with 10 bases left in between. CDR3 nucleotides: TGCGCCAGCAGCCAAGTGGGACTTTCCACAGATACGCAGTATTTT. It specifies CASSQVGLSTDTQYF.

This rearrangement joins TRBV4-3 to TRBJ2-3; D unclear. V gave up 3 bases and J gave up 1 base, with 8 bases separating them. Germline CDR1 reads LGHNA; CDR2 reads YSLEER. The CDR3 loop spans 14 amino acids. The chain's CDR3 is CASSQELRTDTQYF. CDR3 DNA sequence: TGCGCCAGCAGCCAGGAGTTGCGCACAGATACGCAGTATTTT.

The sample holds a few counts of this clonotype. The chain carries TRBV7-2 and TRBJ2-3; 9 bases agree with TRBD2. The CDR3 runs to 17 residues. The V gene end was trimmed by 0 bases and the J gene end by 5 bases; junction bases not matched to a gene: 9. Germline lookup yields CDR1 SGHTA and CDR2 FQGNSA. The CDR3 DNA sequence: TGTGCCAGCAGCTTAGCGGGGGCTAGCGGGATGAGAGATACGCAGTATTTT. This gives the protein CASSLAGASGMRDTQYF.

This clonotype was seen more than once but under ten times. The chain combines TRBV15 with TRBJ2-6; TRBD2 might be the D (6 bases). This CDR3 has 19 residues. The V end was cut by 0 bases, the J end by 2 bases, with 17 bases between. CDR1 LNHNV and CDR2 YYDKDF come from the germline V gene (reference sequence). CDR3 amino acids: CATSRDPPGRMAGANVLTF. The CDR3 nucleotides are TGTGCCACCAGCAGAGATCCCCCCGGGAGAATGGCTGGGGCCAACGTCCTGACTTTC. The complete variable domain, with remaining parts taken from reference TRBV15 and TRBJ2-6, reads DAMVIQNPRYQVTQFGKPVTLSCSQTLNHNVMYWYQQKSSQAPKLLFHYYDKDFNNEADTPDNFQSRRPNTSFCFLDIRSPGLGDTAMYLCATSRDPPGRMAGANVLTFGAGSRLTVL.

This chain uses TRBV20-1 with TRBJ2-3, with 8 bases identical to TRBD1. Unmatched junction bases numbered 7, after V lost 4 bases and J lost 4 bases. Germline values: CDR1 DFQATT, CDR2 SNEGSKA (reference sequence). The CDR3 loop spans 14 amino acids. CDR3 nucleotides: TGCAGTGCTAACAGGGGGACGACCCCAGATACGCAGTATTTT. Encoded protein: CSANRGTTPDTQYF.

Only a few counts were recorded for this clonotype. This chain joins TRBV20-1 and TRBJ2-5; 14 bases map to TRBD2. V was pared by 5 bases and J by 4 bases, with 12 bases of the junction left unmatched. The CDR3 loop spans 17 amino acids. Germline V gene sequence: CDR1 DFQATT, CDR2 SNEGSKA (reference sequence). CDR3 nucleotides: TGCAGTGCTCCGACTAGCGGGAGGGCCCGGGCTTTAGAGACCCAGTACTTC. As protein: CSAPTSGRARALETQYF.

This clonotype was found a few times. This chain uses TRBV20-1 with TRBJ2-5, with a tentative D call TRBD2 (6 bases). V dropped 5 bases and J dropped 3 bases, with 13 bases sitting between them. The germline CDR1 and CDR2 sequences are DFQATT and SNEGSKA (reference sequence). This CDR3 contains 13 residues. As DNA, the CDR3 is TGCAGTGCTGTCGGGACTGAGAAAGAGACCCAGTACTTC. Its protein is CSAVGTEKETQYF.

This clonotype was counted a few times. The J gene is TRBJ2-1, the V gene TRBV7-2; maybe TRBD2 (6 bases). Germline CDR1 is SGHTA and CDR2 is FQGNSA. This CDR3 spans 15 amino acids. Trimming removed 1 base at V and 7 bases at J, with 14 bases between. CDR3 sequence (DNA): TGTGCCAGCAGCTTAGTTGGGCCCGGAGGGAATGAGCAGTTCTTC. Amino acids: CASSLVGPGGNEQFF.

This clonotype was counted between two and nine times. This chain links TRBV7-9 with TRBJ1-1; D possibly corresponds to TRBD1 (5 bases). The CDR3 totals 17 residues. Between the trimmed V and J ends, which lost 4 bases and 4 bases, there was a span of 22 bases. The V gene's germline CDR1 is SEHNR and CDR2 FQNEAQ (reference sequence). This CDR3 reads CASSYRSGTRGGTEAFF. The CDR3 DNA sequence: TGTGCCAGCAGCTACCGATCCGGGACGAGGGGTGGCACTGAAGCTTTCTTT. The variable domain in full, with the rest retrieved from reference TRBV7-9 and TRBJ1-1, is DTGVSQNPRHKITKRGQNVTFRCDPISEHNRLYWYRQTLGQGPEFLTYFQNEAQLEKSRLLSDRFSAERPKGSFSTLEIQRTEQGDSAMYLCASSYRSGTRGGTEAFFGQGTRLTVV.

The rearrangement uses TRBV5-4 and TRBJ2-7; D is undetermined. The germline V gene has CDR1 SGHNT and CDR2 YYREEE (reference sequence). The V and J ends lost 4 bases and 0 bases respectively, with 14 bases between them. The CDR3 runs 15 residues. This CDR3 is CASSRSGSSSYEQYF. The CDR3 region has the DNA TGTGCCAGCAGCCGCTCCGGCAGTAGCTCCTACGAGCAGTACTTC.

This clonotype was seen repeatedly, ten times or more. V and J are TRBV29-1 and TRBJ2-1; 8 bases fit TRBD1. With V trimmed by 7 bases and J by 0 bases, 2 bases remained unmatched. This CDR3 region has 13 residues. The germline V gene encodes CDR1 SQVTM and CDR2 ANQGSEA. CDR3 loop: CSAGTGSYNEQFF. CDR3 bases: TGCAGCGCCGGGACAGGCTCCTACAATGAGCAGTTCTTC.

This clonotype was counted a few times. The chain uses TRBV6-1 and TRBJ2-7; the match to TRBD2 covers 10 bases. In germline, CDR1 is MNHNS, CDR2 SASEGT. With 6 bases clipped from V and 3 bases from J, the junction kept 5 bases outside the gene matches. The CDR3 is 14 residues long. CDR3 bases: TGTGCCAGCAGAAGAGCGGGAGGGGACTACGAGCAGTACTTC. This codes for CASRRAGGDYEQYF.

The chain carries TRBV7-2 and TRBJ1-4; D is possibly TRBD1 (5 bases). There are 16 residues in the CDR3. The germline V gene has CDR1 SGHTA and CDR2 FQGNSA. Trimming took 5 bases from V and 6 from J, leaving 19 bases between them. The CDR3 nucleotides read TGTGCCAGCAGCGCTTCTGGGGGGGGGAGATATGAAAAACTGTTTTTT. Translation gives CASSASGGGRYEKLFF.